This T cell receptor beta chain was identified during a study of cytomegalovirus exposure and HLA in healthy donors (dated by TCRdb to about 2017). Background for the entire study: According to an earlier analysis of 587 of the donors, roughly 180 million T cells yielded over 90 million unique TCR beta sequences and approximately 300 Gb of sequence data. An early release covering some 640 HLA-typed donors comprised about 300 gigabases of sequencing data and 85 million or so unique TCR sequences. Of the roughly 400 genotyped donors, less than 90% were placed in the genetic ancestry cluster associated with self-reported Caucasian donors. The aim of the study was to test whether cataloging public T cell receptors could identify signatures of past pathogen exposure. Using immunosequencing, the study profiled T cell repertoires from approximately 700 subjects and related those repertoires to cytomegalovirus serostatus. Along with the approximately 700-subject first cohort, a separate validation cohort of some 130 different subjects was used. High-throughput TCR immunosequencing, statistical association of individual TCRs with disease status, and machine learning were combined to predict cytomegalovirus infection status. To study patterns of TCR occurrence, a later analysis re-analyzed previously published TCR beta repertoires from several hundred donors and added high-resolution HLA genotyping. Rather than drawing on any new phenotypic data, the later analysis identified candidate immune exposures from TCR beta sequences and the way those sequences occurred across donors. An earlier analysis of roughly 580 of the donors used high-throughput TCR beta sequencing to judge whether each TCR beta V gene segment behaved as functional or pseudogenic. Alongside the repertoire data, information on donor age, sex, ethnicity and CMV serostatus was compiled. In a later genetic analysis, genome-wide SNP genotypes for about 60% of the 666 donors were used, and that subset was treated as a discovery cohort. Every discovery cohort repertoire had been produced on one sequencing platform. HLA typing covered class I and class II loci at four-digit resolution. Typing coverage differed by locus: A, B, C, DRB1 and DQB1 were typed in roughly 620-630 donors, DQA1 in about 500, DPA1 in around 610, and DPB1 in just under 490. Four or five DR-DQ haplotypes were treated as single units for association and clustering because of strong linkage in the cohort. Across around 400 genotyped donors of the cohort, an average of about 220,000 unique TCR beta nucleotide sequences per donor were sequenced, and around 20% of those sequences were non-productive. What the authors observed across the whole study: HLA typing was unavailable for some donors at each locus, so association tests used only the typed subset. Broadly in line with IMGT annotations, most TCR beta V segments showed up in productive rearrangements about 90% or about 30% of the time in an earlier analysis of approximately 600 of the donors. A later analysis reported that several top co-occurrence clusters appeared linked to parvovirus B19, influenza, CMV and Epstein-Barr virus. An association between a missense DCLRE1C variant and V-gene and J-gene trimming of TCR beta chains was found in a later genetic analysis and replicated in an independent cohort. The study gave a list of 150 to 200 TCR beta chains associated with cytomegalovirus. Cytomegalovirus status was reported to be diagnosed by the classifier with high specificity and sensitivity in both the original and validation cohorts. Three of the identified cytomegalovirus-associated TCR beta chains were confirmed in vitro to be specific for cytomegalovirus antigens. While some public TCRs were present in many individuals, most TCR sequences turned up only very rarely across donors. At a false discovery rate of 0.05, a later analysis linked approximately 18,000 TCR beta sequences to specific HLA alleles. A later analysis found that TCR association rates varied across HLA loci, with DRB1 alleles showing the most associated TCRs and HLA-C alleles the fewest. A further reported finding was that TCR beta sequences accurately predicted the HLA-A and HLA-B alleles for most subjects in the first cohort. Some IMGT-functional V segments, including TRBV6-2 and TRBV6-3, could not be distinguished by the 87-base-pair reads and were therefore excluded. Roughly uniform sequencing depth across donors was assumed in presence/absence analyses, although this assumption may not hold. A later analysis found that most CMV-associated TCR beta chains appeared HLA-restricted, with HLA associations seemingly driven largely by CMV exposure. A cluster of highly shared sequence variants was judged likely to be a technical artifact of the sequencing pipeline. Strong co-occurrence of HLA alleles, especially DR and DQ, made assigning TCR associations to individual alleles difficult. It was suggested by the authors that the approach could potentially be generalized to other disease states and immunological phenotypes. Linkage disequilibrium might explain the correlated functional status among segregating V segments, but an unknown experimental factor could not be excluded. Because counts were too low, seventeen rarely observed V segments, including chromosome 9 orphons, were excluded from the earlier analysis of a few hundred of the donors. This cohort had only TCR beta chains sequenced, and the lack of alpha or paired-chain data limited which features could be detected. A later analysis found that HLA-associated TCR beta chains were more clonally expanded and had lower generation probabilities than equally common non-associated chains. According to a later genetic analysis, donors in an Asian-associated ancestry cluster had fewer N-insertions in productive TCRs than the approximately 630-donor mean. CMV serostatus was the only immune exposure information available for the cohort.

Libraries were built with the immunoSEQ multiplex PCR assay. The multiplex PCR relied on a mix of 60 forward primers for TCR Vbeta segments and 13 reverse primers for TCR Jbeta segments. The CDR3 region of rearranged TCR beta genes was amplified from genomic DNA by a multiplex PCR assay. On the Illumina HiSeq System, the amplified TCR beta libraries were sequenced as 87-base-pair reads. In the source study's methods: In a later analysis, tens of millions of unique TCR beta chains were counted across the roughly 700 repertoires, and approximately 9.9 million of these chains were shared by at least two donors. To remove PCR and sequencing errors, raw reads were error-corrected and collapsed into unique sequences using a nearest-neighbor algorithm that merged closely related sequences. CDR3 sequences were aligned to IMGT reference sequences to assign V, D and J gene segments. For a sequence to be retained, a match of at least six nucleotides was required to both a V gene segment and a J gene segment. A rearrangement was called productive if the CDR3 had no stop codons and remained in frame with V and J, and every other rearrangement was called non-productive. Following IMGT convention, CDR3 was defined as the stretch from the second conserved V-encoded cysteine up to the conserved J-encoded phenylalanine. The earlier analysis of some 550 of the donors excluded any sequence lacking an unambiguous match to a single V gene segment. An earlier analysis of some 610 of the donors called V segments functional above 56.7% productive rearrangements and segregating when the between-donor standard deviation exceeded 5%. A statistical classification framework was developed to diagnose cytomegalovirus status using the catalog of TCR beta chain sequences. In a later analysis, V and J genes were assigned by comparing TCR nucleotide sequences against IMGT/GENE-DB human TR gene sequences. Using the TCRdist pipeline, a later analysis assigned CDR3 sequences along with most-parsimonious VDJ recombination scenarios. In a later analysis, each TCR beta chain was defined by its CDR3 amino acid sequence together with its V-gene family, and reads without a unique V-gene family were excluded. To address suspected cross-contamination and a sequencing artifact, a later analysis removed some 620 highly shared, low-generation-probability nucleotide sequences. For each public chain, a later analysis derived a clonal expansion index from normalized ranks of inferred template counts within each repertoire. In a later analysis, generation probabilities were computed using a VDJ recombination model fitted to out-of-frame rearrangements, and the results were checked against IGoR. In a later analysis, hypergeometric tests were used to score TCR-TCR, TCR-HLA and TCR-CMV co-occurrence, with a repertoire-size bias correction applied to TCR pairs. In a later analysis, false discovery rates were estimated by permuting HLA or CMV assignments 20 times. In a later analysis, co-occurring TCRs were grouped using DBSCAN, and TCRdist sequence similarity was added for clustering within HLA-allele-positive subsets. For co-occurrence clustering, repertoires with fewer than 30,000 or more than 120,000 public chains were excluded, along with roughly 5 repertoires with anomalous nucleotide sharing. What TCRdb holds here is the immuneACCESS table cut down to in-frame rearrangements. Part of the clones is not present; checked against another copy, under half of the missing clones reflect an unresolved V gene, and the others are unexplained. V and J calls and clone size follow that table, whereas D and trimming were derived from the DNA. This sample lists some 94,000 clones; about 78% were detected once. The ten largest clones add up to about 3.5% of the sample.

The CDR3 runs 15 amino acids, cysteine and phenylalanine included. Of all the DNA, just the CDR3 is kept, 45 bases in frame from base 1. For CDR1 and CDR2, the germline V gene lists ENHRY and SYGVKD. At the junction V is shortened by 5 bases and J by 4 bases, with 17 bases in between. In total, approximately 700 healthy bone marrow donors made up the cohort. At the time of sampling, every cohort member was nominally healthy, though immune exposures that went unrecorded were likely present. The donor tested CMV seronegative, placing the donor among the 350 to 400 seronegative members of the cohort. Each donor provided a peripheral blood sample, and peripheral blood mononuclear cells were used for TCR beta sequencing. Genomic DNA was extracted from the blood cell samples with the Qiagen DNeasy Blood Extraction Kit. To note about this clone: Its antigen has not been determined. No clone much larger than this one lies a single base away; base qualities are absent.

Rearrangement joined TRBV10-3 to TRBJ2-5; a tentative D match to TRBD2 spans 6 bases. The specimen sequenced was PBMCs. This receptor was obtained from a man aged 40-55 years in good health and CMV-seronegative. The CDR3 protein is CAISFAGTGGETQYF. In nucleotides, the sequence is TGTGCCATCAGTTTCGCCGGGACTGGAGGAGAGACCCAGTACTTC.